This TCR beta chain was sequenced in a study of OX40 agonist ivuxolimab in advanced cancers. The trim removed 1 base at V and 6 bases at J, leaving 9 bases unmatched. This CDR3 contains 17 residues. Germline V gives CDR1 SGHAT, CDR2 FQNNGV. Assay used: immunoSEQ multiplex PCR; TCRdb lists only in-frame clones, some missing. There are 150,000 to 190,000 clones in the sample; under 95% occur only once, and about 0.3% lies in the top ten. The sequence came from an adult with an advanced solid tumor such as melanoma, head and neck, liver or kidney cancer. This specimen was CD4+ or CD8+ T cells sorted from blood, taken in a trial of the OX40 agonist ivuxolimab. The rearrangement joins TRBV11-2 to TRBJ2-1, with 10 positions matching TRBD2. The CDR3 DNA follows: TGTGCCAGCAGCTTAGGGATAAGCGGGGGGGCCGGCAATGAGCAGTTCTTC. Protein sequence: CASSLGISGGAGNEQFF.